This TCR beta chain was identified during a study of cytomegalovirus exposure and HLA in healthy donors. Primers: 60 Vbeta forward and 13 Jbeta reverse. The table came from immunoSEQ multiplex PCR; TCRdb's copy has only in-frame clones and leaves some out. The sample includes about 140,000 clones, approximately 82% of them seen just once. The clonotype originates from a woman aged 35 to 49 in good health and CMV-seronegative. The material sequenced was PBMCs.

CDR3 DNA: TGCGCCAGCAGCTTGGTGGGGACAGGGGGCAATGAGCAGTTCTTC. Translated: CASSLVGTGGNEQFF. This chain uses TRBV5-1 with TRBJ2-1; 11 nucleotides line up with TRBD1. The CDR3 is 15 residues long. The V gene's germline CDR1 is SGHRS and CDR2 YFSETQ. The trim removed 0 bases at V and 6 bases at J, leaving 2 bases unmatched.